This entry lists 2 T cell receptor beta chains sequenced from one sample in a study of blood T cell repertoires in COVID-19 (dated by TCRdb to 2018 to 2020). The library was obtained by the immunoSEQ multiplex PCR assay. The clones in this table, taken by TCRdb from immuneACCESS, are in-frame only. Not every clone is retained; where verified, under half of the shortfall comes from an unresolved V gene, and the cause of the rest is unknown. This sample comprises almost 200,000 clones, about nine tenths of them detected only once. The ten largest clones take up 0.75% to 0.95% of the sample. The sample comprised peripheral blood. The source is a woman in her seventies with acute or convalescent COVID-19.

In nucleotides, the CDR3 is TGTGCCAGCAGCTTAGTTCGAGCAACAGATACGCAGTATTTT. Protein: CASSLVRATDTQYF. The V gene is TRBV7-9, the J gene TRBJ2-3, with D unresolved. CDR3 length equals 14 residues. Trimming took off 1 base at V and 3 bases at J, with 8 bases between the two ends. Germline CDR1 and CDR2: SEHNR and FQNEAQ (reference sequence).

The chain uses TRBV6-2 or TRBV6-3 and TRBJ2-5, with TRBD2 matching 14 bases. This CDR3 has 14 amino acids. V lost 6 bases and J lost 7; bases outside the gene matches: 4. Germline values: CDR1 MNHEY, CDR2 SVGEGT. The CDR3 DNA reads TGTGCCAGCAGCTCCGGACTAGCGGGGGGGACCCAGTACTTC. Amino acids: CASSSGLAGGTQYF.